This TCR beta chain was captured in a study of CD8+ T cells in alopecia areata. Background on the study: For the treated group, dosing was oral tofacitinib at 5 to 10 mg twice daily. Severity scoring for treated patients was based on the percentage of affected scalp area.

Extracted RNA was reverse transcribed into cDNA, the sequencing template. Using immunoSEQ multiplex PCR, the repertoire was profiled, and TCRdb retains in-frame clones only, with some absent. Here the sample spans 150,000 to 200,000 clones, roughly three fifths being singletons. This clone was seen a few times. The germline V gene has CDR1 SGDLS and CDR2 YYNGEE. V lost 4 bases, J lost 5 bases, and 18 bases lay in between. The CDR3 is made up of 15 amino acids. As to treatment: oral pan-JAK inhibitor, 5-10 mg twice daily. The sample was CD4+ T cells sorted from blood, taken around week 50, from a patient treated with tofacitinib. J is TRBJ1-1 and V is TRBV9; D possibly corresponds to TRBD1 (5 bases). The origin of this receptor is a human donor with alopecia areata. The CDR3 nucleotides are TGTGCCAGCAGCCCCAACCCGGGGGTCCTAACTGAAGCTTTCTTT. Translated, it gives CASSPNPGVLTEAFF.